These T cell receptor beta chains were read from a single sample in a study of immune cell composition in non-small cell lung cancer. Assay used: immunoSEQ multiplex PCR; TCRdb lists only in-frame clones, some missing. Of some 15,000 clones in the sample, 81% were seen once. The sequencing input was lung tumor tissue. The receptors were gathered from a human donor with non-small cell lung cancer. The CDR3 runs from the conserved cysteine through the conserved F or W. D genes are given only for firm matches. Clone size is stated in some rows and not others, as once, few, many or a class when expanded.

d_gene: .; v_gene: TRBV28; j_gene: TRBJ2-7; abundance: .; CDR3aa: CASSPLLQKLYEQYF; CDR3nt: TGTGCCAGCAGTCCCCTTCTACAGAAACTTTACGAGCAGTACTTC
d_gene: .; v_gene: TRBV15; j_gene: TRBJ2-2; abundance: once; CDR3aa: CATSRDLGGMAGELFF; CDR3nt: TGTGCCACCAGCAGAGATTTGGGTGGGATGGCCGGGGAGCTGTTTTTT
d_gene: .; v_gene: TRBV27; j_gene: TRBJ1-1; abundance: .; CDR3aa: CASSFGEGLMGTEAFF; CDR3nt: .
d_gene: .; v_gene: TRBV14; j_gene: TRBJ1-4; abundance: once; CDR3aa: CASSQARGEKLFF; CDR3nt: TGTGCCAGCAGCCAAGCTAGAGGTGAAAAACTGTTTTTT
d_gene: .; v_gene: TRBV11-3; j_gene: TRBJ1-5; abundance: .; CDR3aa: CASSLGSNQPQHF; CDR3nt: TGTGCCAGCAGCTTAGGAAGCAATCAGCCCCAGCATTTT
d_gene: TRBD2; v_gene: TRBV28; j_gene: TRBJ2-1; abundance: .; CDR3aa: CASRPTSGTSNEQFF; CDR3nt: TGTGCCAGCAGGCCAACTAGCGGGACATCAAATGAGCAGTTCTTC
d_gene: TRBD2; v_gene: TRBV29-1; j_gene: TRBJ2-3; abundance: once; CDR3aa: CSAVGGRADTQYF; CDR3nt: TGCAGCGCCGTCGGGGGGAGGGCAGATACGCAGTATTTT
d_gene: .; v_gene: TRBV6-6; j_gene: TRBJ1-1; abundance: .; CDR3aa: CASSYGGGVAEAFF; CDR3nt: TGTGCCAGCAGTTACGGGGGGGGAGTCGCTGAAGCTTTCTTT
d_gene: TRBD2; v_gene: TRBV10-2; j_gene: TRBJ2-2; abundance: few; CDR3aa: CASSRTPSGRNGGELFF; CDR3nt: TGCGCCAGCAGTCGTACCCCTAGCGGGAGGAACGGGGGGGAGCTGTTTTTT
d_gene: .; v_gene: TRBV2; j_gene: TRBJ2-7; abundance: .; CDR3aa: CASSGTRYEQYF; CDR3nt: TGTGCCAGCAGCGGGACCCGCTACGAGCAGTACTTC
d_gene: .; v_gene: TRBV19; j_gene: TRBJ1-5; abundance: .; CDR3aa: CASRLSWGPQHF; CDR3nt: TGTGCCAGTAGGCTGTCGTGGGGGCCCCAGCATTTT
d_gene: .; v_gene: TRBV5-4; j_gene: TRBJ2-3; abundance: .; CDR3aa: CASSLYVSDTQYF; CDR3nt: TGTGCCAGCAGCTTATACGTTTCAGATACGCAGTATTTT
d_gene: .; v_gene: TRBV10-3; j_gene: TRBJ2-3; abundance: .; CDR3aa: CAISDLWGGTDTQYF; CDR3nt: TGTGCCATCAGTGACCTATGGGGGGGCACAGATACGCAGTATTTT
d_gene: .; v_gene: TRBV11-3; j_gene: TRBJ2-1; abundance: .; CDR3aa: CASSPNLSYNEQFF; CDR3nt: TGTGCCAGCAGCCCTAACTTGTCCTACAATGAGCAGTTCTTC
d_gene: .; v_gene: TRBV11-3; j_gene: TRBJ2-7; abundance: .; CDR3aa: CASSLSLGLYEQYF; CDR3nt: TGTGCCAGCAGCTTAAGCCTCGGGCTATACGAGCAGTACTTC
d_gene: .; v_gene: TRBV5-6; j_gene: TRBJ1-2; abundance: .; CDR3aa: CASSLRGNYGYTF; CDR3nt: TGTGCCAGCAGCTTAAGAGGGAACTATGGCTACACCTTC
d_gene: .; v_gene: TRBV5-1; j_gene: TRBJ2-7; abundance: .; CDR3aa: CASSLGRGTFREQYF; CDR3nt: TGCGCCAGCAGTTTGGGGCGCGGGACCTTCAGGGAGCAGTACTTC
d_gene: TRBD2; v_gene: TRBV7-2; j_gene: TRBJ2-2; abundance: .; CDR3aa: CASSLWGLAGNTGELFF; CDR3nt: TGTGCCAGCAGCCTTTGGGGACTAGCGGGGAACACCGGGGAGCTGTTTTTT
d_gene: TRBD1; v_gene: TRBV5-1; j_gene: TRBJ2-7; abundance: .; CDR3aa: CASSSTGVDEQYF; CDR3nt: TGCGCCAGCAGCTCAACAGGGGTCGACGAGCAGTACTTC
d_gene: TRBD1; v_gene: TRBV7-3; j_gene: TRBJ1-2; abundance: .; CDR3aa: CASSQGQLRGYTF; CDR3nt: TGTGCCAGCAGCCAGGGACAGTTGCGAGGCTACACCTTC
d_gene: TRBD1; v_gene: TRBV18; j_gene: TRBJ1-1; abundance: few; CDR3aa: CASSPPGQGASEAFF; CDR3nt: TGTGCCAGCTCTCCGCCGGGACAGGGGGCTTCTGAAGCTTTCTTT
d_gene: .; v_gene: TRBV5-6; j_gene: TRBJ1-2; abundance: .; CDR3aa: CASSLARTDGYTF; CDR3nt: TGTGCCAGCAGCTTGGCTAGGACGGATGGCTACACCTTC
d_gene: .; v_gene: TRBV2; j_gene: TRBJ2-2; abundance: .; CDR3aa: CASRGTPANTGELFF; CDR3nt: TGTGCCAGCAGGGGGACTCCCGCGAACACCGGGGAGCTGTTTTTT
d_gene: .; v_gene: TRBV7-2; j_gene: TRBJ2-2; abundance: .; CDR3aa: CASRGRRTTGELFF; CDR3nt: TGTGCCAGCAGGGGCCGTAGGACCACCGGGGAGCTGTTTTTT
d_gene: .; v_gene: TRBV14; j_gene: TRBJ2-3; abundance: once; CDR3aa: CASSLAGTDTQYF; CDR3nt: TGTGCCAGCAGCCTAGCAGGGACAGATACGCAGTATTTT
d_gene: TRBD2; v_gene: TRBV27; j_gene: TRBJ2-2; abundance: .; CDR3aa: CASSSRWGGIGTGELFF; CDR3nt: TGTGCCAGCAGTTCCCGATGGGGGGGGATTGGGACCGGGGAGCTGTTTTTT
d_gene: TRBD2; v_gene: TRBV7-9; j_gene: TRBJ2-1; abundance: few; CDR3aa: CASSPTAGTSGYNEQFF; CDR3nt: TGTGCCAGCAGCCCCACCGCCGGGACTAGCGGATACAATGAGCAGTTCTTC
d_gene: TRBD1; v_gene: TRBV7-6; j_gene: TRBJ1-1; abundance: .; CDR3aa: CASSLSQGARKAFF; CDR3nt: TGTGCCAGCAGCTTATCACAGGGGGCACGCAAAGCTTTCTTT
d_gene: .; v_gene: TRBV5-6; j_gene: TRBJ2-6; abundance: .; CDR3aa: CASSHYSGVSGANVLTF; CDR3nt: TGTGCCAGCAGCCACTATTCAGGGGTATCCGGGGCCAACGTCCTGACTTTC
d_gene: TRBD1; v_gene: TRBV30; j_gene: TRBJ1-4; abundance: .; CDR3aa: CAWSANRGLNEKLFF; CDR3nt: TGTGCCTGGAGTGCCAACAGGGGGCTGAATGAAAAACTGTTTTTT
d_gene: TRBD2; v_gene: TRBV11-2; j_gene: TRBJ2-1; abundance: .; CDR3aa: CASSWRTSGYNEQFF; CDR3nt: TGTGCCAGCAGCTGGAGGACTAGCGGCTACAATGAGCAGTTCTTC
d_gene: .; v_gene: TRBV2; j_gene: TRBJ2-1; abundance: .; CDR3aa: CASSVLEFGNEQFF; CDR3nt: TGTGCCAGCAGTGTCTTAGAGTTCGGCAATGAGCAGTTCTTC
d_gene: TRBD2; v_gene: TRBV5-6; j_gene: TRBJ2-1; abundance: .; CDR3aa: CASSPLTSGTEQFF; CDR3nt: TGTGCCAGCAGCCCCCTGACTAGCGGGACTGAGCAGTTCTTC
d_gene: TRBD2; v_gene: TRBV7-2; j_gene: TRBJ2-7; abundance: .; CDR3aa: CASSLASGSFEQYF; CDR3nt: TGTGCCAGCAGCTTGGCTAGCGGGAGTTTCGAGCAGTACTTC
d_gene: .; v_gene: TRBV7-2; j_gene: TRBJ2-5; abundance: .; CDR3aa: CASSFLGVTQYF; CDR3nt: TGTGCCAGCAGCTTTCTTGGCGTGACCCAGTACTTC
d_gene: .; v_gene: TRBV4-3; j_gene: TRBJ2-5; abundance: .; CDR3aa: CASSQDTSRETQYF; CDR3nt: TGCGCCAGCAGCCAAGATACCTCCCGAGAGACCCAGTACTTC
d_gene: .; v_gene: TRBV6-1; j_gene: TRBJ2-1; abundance: few; CDR3aa: CASSVATEGNEQFF; CDR3nt: TGTGCCAGCAGTGTGGCTACCGAGGGCAATGAGCAGTTCTTC
d_gene: TRBD1; v_gene: TRBV6-1; j_gene: TRBJ1-1; abundance: few; CDR3aa: CASSEQGAMNTEAFF; CDR3nt: TGTGCCAGCAGTGAACAGGGGGCGATGAACACTGAAGCTTTCTTT
d_gene: .; v_gene: TRBV6-5; j_gene: TRBJ1-1; abundance: .; CDR3aa: CASSYDGGVSEAFF; CDR3nt: TGTGCCAGCAGTTACGACGGGGGGGTTAGTGAAGCTTTCTTT
d_gene: .; v_gene: TRBV14; j_gene: TRBJ2-3; abundance: .; CDR3aa: CASSPRLVSTDTQYF; CDR3nt: TGTGCCAGCAGCCCCCGACTAGTTAGCACAGATACGCAGTATTTT
d_gene: TRBD2; v_gene: TRBV6-6; j_gene: TRBJ2-5; abundance: .; CDR3aa: CASSYLAGIQETQYF; CDR3nt: TGTGCCAGCAGTTATTTAGCGGGGATCCAAGAGACCCAGTACTTC
d_gene: TRBD2; v_gene: TRBV19; j_gene: TRBJ2-1; abundance: .; CDR3aa: CASSPRPGREGYNEQFF; CDR3nt: TGTGCCAGCAGCCCTAGGCCGGGGCGGGAGGGCTACAATGAGCAGTTCTTC
d_gene: .; v_gene: TRBV9; j_gene: TRBJ2-3; abundance: .; CDR3aa: CASSVAGPTDTQYF; CDR3nt: TGTGCCAGCAGCGTAGCTGGCCCAACAGATACGCAGTATTTT
d_gene: .; v_gene: TRBV2; j_gene: TRBJ1-3; abundance: .; CDR3aa: CASRRGSGNTIYF; CDR3nt: TGTGCCAGCCGACGGGGGTCTGGAAACACCATATATTTT
d_gene: .; v_gene: TRBV7-7; j_gene: TRBJ2-5; abundance: .; CDR3aa: CASSPVGQETQYF; CDR3nt: TGTGCTAGCAGCCCCGTAGGCCAAGAGACCCAGTACTTC
d_gene: TRBD2; v_gene: TRBV7-2; j_gene: TRBJ2-7; abundance: few; CDR3aa: CASSSGGAGIYEQYF; CDR3nt: TGTGCCAGCAGCTCGGGAGGAGCGGGTATTTACGAGCAGTACTTC
d_gene: TRBD1; v_gene: TRBV28; j_gene: TRBJ2-1; abundance: .; CDR3aa: CASSDGGQGYNEQFF; CDR3nt: TGTGCCAGCAGTGACGGGGGACAGGGCTACAATGAGCAGTTCTTC
d_gene: .; v_gene: TRBV19; j_gene: TRBJ2-5; abundance: .; CDR3aa: CATRQAGETQYF; CDR3nt: TGTGCCACCAGACAGGCGGGAGAGACCCAGTACTTC
d_gene: .; v_gene: TRBV5-1; j_gene: TRBJ2-2; abundance: .; CDR3aa: CASSLGANTGELFF; CDR3nt: TGCGCCAGCAGCTTGGGTGCGAACACCGGGGAGCTGTTTTTT
d_gene: .; v_gene: TRBV11-2; j_gene: TRBJ1-1; abundance: .; CDR3aa: CASSVSGGTEAFF; CDR3nt: TGTGCCAGCAGCGTCAGCGGTGGCACTGAAGCTTTCTTT
d_gene: TRBD2; v_gene: TRBV13; j_gene: TRBJ2-7; abundance: .; CDR3aa: CASSSRTSGYEQYF; CDR3nt: TGTGCCAGCAGCTCGAGGACTAGCGGCTACGAGCAGTACTTC
d_gene: TRBD1; v_gene: TRBV14; j_gene: TRBJ1-2; abundance: .; CDR3aa: CASSQTGEDGYTF; CDR3nt: TGTGCCAGCAGCCAGACAGGGGAGGATGGCTACACCTTC
d_gene: TRBD2; v_gene: TRBV7-2; j_gene: TRBJ2-7; abundance: few; CDR3aa: CASSLDFSLSGRGNYF; CDR3nt: TGTGCCAGCAGCTTAGATTTCAGCCTGAGCGGGAGGGGAAACTACTTC
d_gene: .; v_gene: TRBV21-1; j_gene: TRBJ2-5; abundance: .; CDR3aa: CASSSGQNDQETQYF; CDR3nt: TGTGCCAGCAGCAGCGGACAGAATGACCAAGAGACCCAGTACTTC
d_gene: TRBD2; v_gene: TRBV7-9; j_gene: TRBJ2-4; abundance: .; CDR3aa: CASSRGVNIQYF; CDR3nt: TGTGCCAGCAGCCGGGGGGTGAACATTCAGTACTTC
d_gene: TRBD2; v_gene: TRBV10-3; j_gene: TRBJ2-1; abundance: .; CDR3aa: CAISESWSGTTYNEQFF; CDR3nt: TGTGCCATCAGTGAGTCGTGGAGCGGGACTACTTACAATGAGCAGTTCTTC
d_gene: .; v_gene: TRBV6-1; j_gene: TRBJ1-2; abundance: .; CDR3aa: CASKRAQGLYHGYTF; CDR3nt: TGTGCCAGCAAAAGGGCCCAGGGCCTTTATCATGGCTACACCTTC
d_gene: .; v_gene: TRBV6-1; j_gene: TRBJ1-2; abundance: .; CDR3aa: CASSERSDYGYTF; CDR3nt: TGTGCCAGCAGTGAACGGTCGGACTATGGCTACACCTTC